This T cell receptor beta chain was recorded in a study of T cells after yellow fever vaccination. The wider study: Preparing low-cell-number fractions relied on SMART-Seq v4 Ultra Low Input. Broader study findings: Within FACS-sorted repertoires, abundant clonotypes contaminating from the bulk population could be present. Although most clonotypes did not, a small share appeared in both CD4 and CD8 compartments.

Deletions cut 8 bases from V and 6 bases from J, with 17 bases between. The germline CDR1 and CDR2 sequences are LGHDT and YNNKEL (reference sequence). CDR3 length: 14 amino acids. This clonotype was observed a few times. As yet, its antigen is unknown. In TCRdb, the 5' RACE reads were re-called with MiXCR into one record per CDR3 protein. The sample comprises around 320,000 distinct CDR3 sequences, roughly 10% of which are singletons, and 2.5% to 4% rests with the top ten. This clonotype was obtained from a man younger than 35 who received the YFV17D yellow fever vaccine. Material: CD4+ T cells sorted from PBMCs, obtained 45 days after the yellow fever booster vaccination. V and J are TRBV3-1 and TRBJ1-3; D not certain. Here the CDR3 DNA reads TGTGCCAGCGGCCTGCGTCCCCTACAAAACACCATATATTTT. Residues: CASGLRPLQNTIYF.